This T cell receptor (beta chain) is drawn from a study of T cell responses to AZD1222 COVID-19 vaccine. Sequencing was performed with immunoSEQ multiplex PCR; in TCRdb, only in-frame clones are kept and a portion is missing. The data hold 100,000 to 150,000 clones, with about nine tenths observed a single time. The CDR3 is 15 residues long. Deletions cut 1 base from V and 7 bases from J, with 13 bases between. Per germline, CDR1 LGHNA and CDR2 YSLEER. The V and J genes are TRBV4-3 and TRBJ1-4; D uncertain. This receptor was obtained from an adult who received the AZD1222 COVID-19 vaccine. The specimen comprised peripheral blood, sampled 28 days after the second AZD1222 dose. The chain's CDR3 is CASSQVEAAGEKLFF. CDR3 DNA: TGCGCCAGCAGCCAAGTGGAAGCAGCGGGTGAAAAACTGTTTTTT.